This T cell receptor (beta chain) was captured by sequencing in a study of blood T cell repertoires in COVID-19. Study details: Italy, Spain and the United States were the sources of the convalescent and acute COVID-19 samples.

This table comes from immunoSEQ multiplex PCR, and its TCRdb copy is limited to in-frame clones, with some not included. The data contain 200,000 to 250,000 clones, roughly 80% of them seen just once; the ten biggest clones take up approximately 2%. In Cohort 3, a recovered donor had either two negative PCRs, clearance, or symptom resolution. J gave up 6 bases and V 3 bases, and 13 bases lay outside the gene matches. The CDR3 sequence is 16 residues long. Germline CDR1 reads SGHRS; CDR2 reads YFSETQ. Input material: PBMCs or T cells enriched from blood (not recorded which). The chain employs TRBV5-1 and TRBJ1-1, with 8 positions matching TRBD1. This TCR was sampled from a man between 60 and 70 years old who had recovered from COVID-19. The CDR3 reads CASSSGTGISTAEAFF. CDR3 nucleotides: TGCGCCAGCAGCTCAGGGACAGGAATTAGTACGGCTGAAGCTTTCTTT.